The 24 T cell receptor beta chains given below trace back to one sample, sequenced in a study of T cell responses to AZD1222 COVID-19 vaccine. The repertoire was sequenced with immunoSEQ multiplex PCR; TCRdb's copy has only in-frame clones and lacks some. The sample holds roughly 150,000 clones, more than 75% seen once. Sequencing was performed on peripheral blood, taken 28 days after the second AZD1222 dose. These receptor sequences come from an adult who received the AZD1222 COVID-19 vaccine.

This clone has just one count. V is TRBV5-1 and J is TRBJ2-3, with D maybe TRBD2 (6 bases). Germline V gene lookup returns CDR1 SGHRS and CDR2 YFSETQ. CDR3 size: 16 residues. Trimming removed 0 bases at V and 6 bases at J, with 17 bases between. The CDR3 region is CASSLVGLPRGDTQYF. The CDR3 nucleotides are TGCGCCAGCAGCTTGGTCGGACTACCCCGAGGGGATACGCAGTATTTT.

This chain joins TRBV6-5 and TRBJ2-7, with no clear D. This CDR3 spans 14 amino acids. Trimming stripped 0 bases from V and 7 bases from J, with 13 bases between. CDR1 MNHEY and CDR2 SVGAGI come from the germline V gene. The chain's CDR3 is CASSYSTPIGEQYF. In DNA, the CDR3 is TGTGCCAGCAGTTACTCGACTCCGATTGGGGAGCAGTACTTC.

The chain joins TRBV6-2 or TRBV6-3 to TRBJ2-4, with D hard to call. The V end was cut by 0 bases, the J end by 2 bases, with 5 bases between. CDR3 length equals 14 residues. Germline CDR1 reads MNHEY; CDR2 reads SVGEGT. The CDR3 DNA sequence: TGTGCCAGCAGTTACTCGAGGACCAAAAACATTCAGTACTTC. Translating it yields CASSYSRTKNIQYF.

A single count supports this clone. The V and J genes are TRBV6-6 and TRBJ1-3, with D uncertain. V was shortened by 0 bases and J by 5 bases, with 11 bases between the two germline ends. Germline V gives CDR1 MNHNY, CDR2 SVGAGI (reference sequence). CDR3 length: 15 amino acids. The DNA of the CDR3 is TGTGCCAGCAGTTACTCGGCAGGTTCCCGAAACACCATATATTTT. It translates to CASSYSAGSRNTIYF.

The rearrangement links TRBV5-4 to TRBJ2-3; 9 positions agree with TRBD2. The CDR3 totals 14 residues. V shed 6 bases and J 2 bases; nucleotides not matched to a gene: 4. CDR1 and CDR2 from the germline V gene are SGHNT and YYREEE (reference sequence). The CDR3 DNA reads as TGTGCCAGCATGACTAGCGGCACCACAGATACGCAGTATTTT. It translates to CASMTSGTTDTQYF.

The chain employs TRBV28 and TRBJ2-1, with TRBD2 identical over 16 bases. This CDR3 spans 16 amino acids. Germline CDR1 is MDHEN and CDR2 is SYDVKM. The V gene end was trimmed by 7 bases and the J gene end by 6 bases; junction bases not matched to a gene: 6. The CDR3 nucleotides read TGTGCCAGCAACGCGGGACTAGCGGGAGGGATCAATGAGCAGTTCTTC. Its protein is CASNAGLAGGINEQFF.

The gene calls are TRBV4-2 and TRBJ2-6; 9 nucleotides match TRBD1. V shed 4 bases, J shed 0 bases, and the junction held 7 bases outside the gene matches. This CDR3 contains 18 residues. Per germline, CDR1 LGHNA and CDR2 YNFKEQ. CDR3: CASSLGTGSNSGANVLTF. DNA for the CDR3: TGTGCCAGCAGCCTAGGGACAGGGTCTAACTCTGGGGCCAACGTCCTGACTTTC.

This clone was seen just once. CDR3: CASSPRWLETQYF. CDR3 DNA: TGTGCCAGCAGCCCCCGGTGGTTGGAGACCCAGTACTTC. The J gene is TRBJ2-5, the V gene TRBV28; D is ambiguous. Trimming cost V 6 bases and J 5 bases, with 13 bases left between them. CDR3 length: 13 residues. Germline V gene sequence: CDR1 MDHEN, CDR2 SYDVKM.

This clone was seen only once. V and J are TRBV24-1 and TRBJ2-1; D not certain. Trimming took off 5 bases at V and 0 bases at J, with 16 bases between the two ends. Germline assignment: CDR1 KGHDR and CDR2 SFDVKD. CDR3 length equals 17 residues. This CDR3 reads CATSGGALPTSYNEQFF. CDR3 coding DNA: TGTGCCACCAGTGGCGGTGCCCTACCTACCTCCTACAATGAGCAGTTCTTC.

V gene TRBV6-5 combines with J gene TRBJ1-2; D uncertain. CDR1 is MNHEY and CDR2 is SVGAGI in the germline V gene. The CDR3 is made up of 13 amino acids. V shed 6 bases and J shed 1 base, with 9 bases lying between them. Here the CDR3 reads CASSSTGNYGYTF. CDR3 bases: TGTGCCAGCAGCTCAACTGGTAACTATGGCTACACCTTC.

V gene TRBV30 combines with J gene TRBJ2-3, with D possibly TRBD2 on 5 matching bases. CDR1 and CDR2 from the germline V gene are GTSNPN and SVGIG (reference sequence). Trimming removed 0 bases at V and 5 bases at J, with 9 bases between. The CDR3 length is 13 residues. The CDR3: CAWSVPAGDTQYF. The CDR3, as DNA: TGTGCCTGGAGTGTACCGGCGGGAGATACGCAGTATTTT.

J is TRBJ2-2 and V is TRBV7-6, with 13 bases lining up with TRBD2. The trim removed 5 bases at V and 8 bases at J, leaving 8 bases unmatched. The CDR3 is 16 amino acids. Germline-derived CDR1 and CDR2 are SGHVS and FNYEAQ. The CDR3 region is CASSAGLAGAPGELFF. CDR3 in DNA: TGTGCCAGCAGCGCTGGACTAGCGGGGGCGCCAGGGGAGCTGTTTTTT.

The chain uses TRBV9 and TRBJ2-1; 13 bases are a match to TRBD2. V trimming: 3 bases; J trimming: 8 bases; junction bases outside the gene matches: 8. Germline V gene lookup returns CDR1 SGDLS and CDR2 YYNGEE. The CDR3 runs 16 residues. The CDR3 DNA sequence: TGTGCCAGCAGCGCCAGGACTAGCGGGGGAGTCGATGAGCAGTTCTTC. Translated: CASSARTSGGVDEQFF.

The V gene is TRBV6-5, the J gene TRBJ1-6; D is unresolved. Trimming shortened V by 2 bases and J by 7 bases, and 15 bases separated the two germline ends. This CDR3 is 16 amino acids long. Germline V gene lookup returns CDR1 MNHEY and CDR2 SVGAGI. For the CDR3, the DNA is TGTGCCAGCAGTTACCTTACCGACACCCTAAATTCACCCCTCCACTTT. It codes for CASSYLTDTLNSPLHF.

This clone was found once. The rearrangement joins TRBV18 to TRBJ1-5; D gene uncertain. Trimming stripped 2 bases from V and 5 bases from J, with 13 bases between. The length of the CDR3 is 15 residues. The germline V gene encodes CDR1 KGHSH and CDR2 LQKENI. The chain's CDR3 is CASSPSSGTDQPQHF. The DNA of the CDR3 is TGTGCCAGCTCACCATCATCCGGAACCGATCAGCCCCAGCATTTT.

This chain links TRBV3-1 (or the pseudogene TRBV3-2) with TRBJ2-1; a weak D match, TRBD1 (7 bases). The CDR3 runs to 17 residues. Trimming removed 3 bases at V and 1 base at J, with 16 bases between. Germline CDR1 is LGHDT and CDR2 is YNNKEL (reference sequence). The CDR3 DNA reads TGTGCCAGCAGCCACACTATGCGGGGACAGTCCTACAATGAGCAGTTCTTC. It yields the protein CASSHTMRGQSYNEQFF.

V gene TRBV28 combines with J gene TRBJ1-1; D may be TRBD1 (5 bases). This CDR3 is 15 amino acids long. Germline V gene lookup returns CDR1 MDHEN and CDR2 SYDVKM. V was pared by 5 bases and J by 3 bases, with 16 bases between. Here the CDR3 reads CASSTTGGKDTEAFF. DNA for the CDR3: TGTGCCAGCAGTACGACGGGGGGAAAGGACACTGAAGCTTTCTTT.

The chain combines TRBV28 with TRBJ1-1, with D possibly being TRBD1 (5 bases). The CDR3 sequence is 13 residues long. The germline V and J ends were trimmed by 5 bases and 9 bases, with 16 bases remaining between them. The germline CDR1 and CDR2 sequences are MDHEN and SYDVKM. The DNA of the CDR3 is TGTGCCAGCAGTCCCCCGGGACTTCTGAAAGCTTTCTTT. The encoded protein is CASSPPGLLKAFF.

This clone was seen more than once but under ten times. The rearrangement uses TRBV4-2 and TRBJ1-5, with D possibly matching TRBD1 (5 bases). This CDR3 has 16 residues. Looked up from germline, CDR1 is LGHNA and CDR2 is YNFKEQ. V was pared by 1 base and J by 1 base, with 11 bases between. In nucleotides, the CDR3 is TGTGCCAGCAGCCAAGCGTTAGGGGAAAGCAATCAGCCCCAGCATTTT. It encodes CASSQALGESNQPQHF.

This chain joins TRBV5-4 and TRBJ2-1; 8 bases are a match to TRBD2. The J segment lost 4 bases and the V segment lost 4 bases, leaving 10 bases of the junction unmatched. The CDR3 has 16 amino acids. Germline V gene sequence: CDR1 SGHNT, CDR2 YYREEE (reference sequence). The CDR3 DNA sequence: TGTGCCAGCAGCGCTGCGGGCCTAGCGGGTTACAATGAGCAGTTCTTC. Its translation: CASSAAGLAGYNEQFF.

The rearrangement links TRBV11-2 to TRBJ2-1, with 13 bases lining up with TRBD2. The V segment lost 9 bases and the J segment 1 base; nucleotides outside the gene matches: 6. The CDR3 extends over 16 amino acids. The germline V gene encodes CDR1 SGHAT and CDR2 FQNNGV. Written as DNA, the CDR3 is TGTGCCAGTCAGACTAGCGGGAGGCCTTCCTACAATGAGCAGTTCTTC. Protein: CASQTSGRPSYNEQFF.

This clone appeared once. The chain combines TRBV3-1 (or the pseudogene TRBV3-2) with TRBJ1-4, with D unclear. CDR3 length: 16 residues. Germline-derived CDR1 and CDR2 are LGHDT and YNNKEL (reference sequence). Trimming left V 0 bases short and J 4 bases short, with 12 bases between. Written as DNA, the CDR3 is TGTGCCAGCAGCCAAGATACCTACGCAGTTAATGAAAAACTGTTTTTT. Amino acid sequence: CASSQDTYAVNEKLFF.

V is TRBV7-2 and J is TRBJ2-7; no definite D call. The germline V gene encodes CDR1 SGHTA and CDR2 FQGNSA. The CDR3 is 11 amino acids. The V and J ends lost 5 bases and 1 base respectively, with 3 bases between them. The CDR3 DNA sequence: TGTGCCAGCAGCCTTTCCTACGAGCAGTACTTC. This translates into CASSLSYEQYF.

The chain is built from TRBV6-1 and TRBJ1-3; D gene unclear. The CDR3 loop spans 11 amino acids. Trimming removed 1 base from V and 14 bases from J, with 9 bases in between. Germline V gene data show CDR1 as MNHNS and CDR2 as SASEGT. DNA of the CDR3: TGTGCCAGCAGTGAAGACACCTCATTATATTTT. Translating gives CASSEDTSLYF.